This TCR beta chain was identified in a study of chemoradiotherapy in HPV16-positive cancers (dated by TCRdb to about 2022). Broadly, across the study: Candidate HPV-specific T-cell clones and common TCR motifs were defined through functional T-cell assays on cells from a couple of HPV16-positive patients. The study asked whether T-cell immunity to the HPV oncoproteins E6 and E7 changes during chemoradiotherapy and whether this immunity affects survival. Next, the candidate HPV-specific TCRs and motifs were followed in TCR repertoires from approximately 87 patients with HPV-related cancers. Summary of the overall study and its limitations: Expansion of candidate HPV-specific clones and E7-related TCR motifs was observed in the tumor microenvironment during treatment, whereas no such expansion was observed for non-HPV-specific T cells. In HPV16-positive patients, expansion of HPV-responsive T cells during chemoradiotherapy was found to be associated with improved recurrence-free survival. The survival association was reported for HPV16-positive patients, and the functional definition of HPV-specific T cells was derived from only a couple of HPV16-positive patients.

In the case of this clone: Its antigen is not yet known. Base qualities are missing; no much larger clone stands one base away.

Library creation used the immunoSEQ multiplex PCR assay. TCRdb's version of the immuneACCESS table is confined to in-frame rearrangements and falls short of the full clone set. An unresolved V gene accounts for under half of the shortfall where checked; the remainder is of unknown origin. This sample is represented by around 17,000 clones; just under 70% of them were singletons. The ten largest clones capture 8% of the sample. After removal of 2 bases from V and 5 bases from J, the junction retains 5 bases not matched to a gene. Via the germline V gene, CDR1 is MNHEY and CDR2 SVGAGI. The CDR3 has 15 amino acids, counting the end cysteine and phenylalanine. Only CDR3 DNA remains: 45 bases, in frame from the first base. Repertoires were sampled multiple times during chemoradiotherapy, which allowed clonal expansion in the tumor microenvironment to be followed.

Here the sequenced sample was tumor tissue, taken from a patient who underwent chemoradiotherapy. The V and J genes are TRBV6-5 and TRBJ2-2, and TRBD2 matches 7 of the central bases. The receptor's source is a human donor with HPV-associated anogenital cancer. The CDR3 in this case is CASSYVGGRTGELFF. Here is the DNA: TGTGCCAGCAGTTACGTCGGGGGGAGGACCGGGGAGCTGTTTTTT.